These 14 T cell receptor beta chains were all obtained from the same sample, sequenced in a study of T cell repertoires in cytomegalovirus infection. From the reads, TCRdb called clonotypes with MiXCR, one entry per CDR3 protein. The sample lists about 530,000 distinct CDR3 sequences, around 27% occurring once. Input material: PBMCs. These receptor sequences come from a human donor in good health (CMV status not recorded). Some clones in this sample may be carry-over from other donors' samples.

In this sample, this clonotype turned up many times. V usage is TRBV19 and J usage is TRBJ2-1; 9 bases agree with TRBD2. The CDR3 runs to 15 residues. Germline CDR1 LNHDA, CDR2 SQIVND (reference sequence). The V and J ends lost 3 bases and 7 bases, in that order; junction bases with no gene match: 7. CDR3 sequence reads: CASSIVAGARNEQFF. CDR3 DNA sequence: TGTGCCAGTAGTATTGTAGCGGGAGCTCGGAATGAGCAGTTCTTC.

The rearrangement links TRBV20-1 to TRBJ2-3, with 9 positions matching TRBD2. The CDR3 has 15 amino acids. V lost 6 bases and J lost 4; bases outside the gene matches: 11. Germline CDR1 and CDR2: DFQATT and SNEGSKA (reference sequence). CDR3 loop: CSALHPGGRADTQYF. CDR3 in DNA: TGCAGTGCCCTCCACCCTGGCGGGAGGGCAGATACGCAGTATTTT.

The V and J genes are TRBV5-1 and TRBJ2-3; D ambiguous. The germline V gene encodes CDR1 SGHRS and CDR2 YFSETQ. This CDR3 is built from 15 residues. V was cut by 2 bases and J by 4 bases, with 14 bases left in between. This CDR3 is CASSLGSLQSDTQYF. The CDR3 DNA reads as TGCGCCAGCAGCTTAGGAAGCCTCCAATCAGATACGCAGTATTTT. Drawing the rest from reference TRBV5-1 and TRBJ2-3, the complete variable domain is KAGVTQTPRYLIKTRGQQVTLSCSPISGHRSVSWYQQTPGQGLQFLFEYFSETQRNKGNFPGRFSGRQFSNSRSEMNVSTLELGDSALYLCASSLGSLQSDTQYFGPGTRLTVL.

The chain is built from TRBV27 and TRBJ2-7; D is tentatively TRBD1 or TRBD2 (7 bases each). The CDR3 consists of 16 residues. The germline V gene has CDR1 MNHEY and CDR2 SMNVEV (reference sequence). V gave up 2 bases and J gave up 2 bases, with 16 bases separating them. As DNA, the CDR3 is TGTGCCAGCAGTTTAATGGCGGGGAGGGGGCCCTACGAGCAGTACGTC. It encodes CASSLMAGRGPYEQYV.

The chain joins TRBV6-2 or TRBV6-3 to TRBJ2-1, with D possibly TRBD2 on 5 matching bases. Trimming took 5 bases from V and 9 from J, leaving 11 bases between them. The CDR3 consists of 12 residues. Germline V gene sequence: CDR1 MNHEY, CDR2 SVGEGT. The CDR3 DNA is TGTGCCAGCAGTCATGGGAGAGGTGAGCAGTTCTTC. Protein: CASSHGRGEQFF.

This clonotype turned up a few times. The CDR3 bases are TGTGCCAGCAGCAGCGACTTAGGGGGCGGGGCCAATGAGCAGTTCTTC. Residues: CASSSDLGGGANEQFF. The V and J genes are TRBV7-6 and TRBJ2-1; a weak D match, TRBD1 (7 bases). V was trimmed by 5 bases and J by 6 bases, leaving 20 bases between them. The germline V gene has CDR1 SGHVS and CDR2 FNYEAQ. This CDR3 comprises 16 residues.

The J gene is TRBJ1-2, the V gene TRBV7-9; D is undetermined. The CDR3 covers 13 residues. The V end was cut by 5 bases, the J end by 8 bases, with 15 bases between. Germline loops: CDR1 SEHNR, CDR2 FQNEAQ (reference sequence). This chain's CDR3 is CASSPPLGSGYTF. CDR3 DNA: TGTGCCAGCAGCCCGCCCCTAGGGTCGGGCTACACCTTC.

This sequence joins TRBV6-6 and TRBJ2-7; D ambiguous. Looked up from germline, CDR1 is MNHNY and CDR2 is SVGAGI (reference sequence). Trimming left V 2 bases short and J 0 bases short, with 11 bases between. CDR3 length equals 15 residues. The CDR3 nucleotides read TGTGCCAGCAGTTACGTCGGCAGAAACTCCTACGAGCAGTACGTC. It yields the protein CASSYVGRNSYEQYV.

At least ten counts were recorded for this clonotype. V usage is TRBV7-3 and J usage is TRBJ2-1; D might be TRBD2 (6 bases). Trimming removed 4 bases from V and 2 bases from J, with 9 bases in between. The CDR3 contains 14 residues. CDR1 and CDR2 (germline): SGHTA, FQGTGA. CDR3: CASSSGSPYNEQFF. As DNA, the CDR3 is TGTGCCAGCAGCTCCGGGAGTCCCTACAATGAGCAGTTCTTC. Full variable domain (rest looked up from reference TRBV7-3 and TRBJ2-1): GAGVSQTPSNKVTEKGKYVELRCDPISGHTALYWYRQSLGQGPEFLIYFQGTGAADDSGLPNDRFFAVRPEGSVSTLKIQRTERGDSAVYLCASSSGSPYNEQFFGPGTRLTVL.

The rearrangement uses TRBV19 and TRBJ2-1, with TRBD2 identical over 8 bases. The V gene end was trimmed by 0 bases and the J gene end by 3 bases; junction bases not matched to a gene: 7. CDR1 is LNHDA and CDR2 is SQIVND in the germline V gene (reference sequence). The CDR3 runs to 17 residues. The CDR3 loop reads CASSIDLSSGYYNEQFF. The CDR3 nucleotides read TGTGCCAGTAGTATAGATCTTTCTAGCGGGTACTACAATGAGCAGTTCTTC.

This clonotype was recorded at least ten times. The CDR3 reads CASSWGRQGLNTEAFF. The CDR3, as DNA: TGTGCCAGCAGCTGGGGCAGACAGGGCTTGAACACTGAAGCTTTCTTT. V and J are TRBV7-2 and TRBJ1-1, with 7 bases fitting TRBD1. J gave up 0 bases and V 4 bases, and 8 bases lay outside the gene matches. Germline V lookup: CDR1 SGHTA, CDR2 FQGNSA. The CDR3 runs to 16 residues.

This clonotype showed up many times. The chain uses TRBV27 and TRBJ1-1; D ambiguous. Looked up from germline, CDR1 is MNHEY and CDR2 is SMNVEV (reference sequence). The CDR3 loop spans 15 amino acids. The V end lost 0 bases, the J end lost 1 base, and 9 bases lay between the germline ends. The CDR3 spells CASSLSGSGNTEAFF. The CDR3 nucleotides read TGTGCCAGCAGTTTATCGGGGTCAGGGAACACTGAAGCTTTCTTT.

The chain uses TRBV9 and TRBJ2-3; D unresolved. In germline, CDR1 is SGDLS, CDR2 YYNGEE. The CDR3 contains 16 residues. Trimming pared 0 bases from V and 0 bases from J, leaving 11 bases between. The chain's CDR3 is CASSVGSAVSTDTQYF. Here the CDR3 DNA reads TGTGCCAGCAGCGTAGGATCTGCAGTGAGCACAGATACGCAGTATTTT.

The CDR3 coding sequence is TGTGCCAGCAGTTACTCGACGGGCTACGAGCAGTACTTC. Its protein is CASSYSTGYEQYF. The chain recombines TRBV6-2 or TRBV6-3 with TRBJ2-7; no clear D gene. CDR3 length: 13 residues. Trimming left V 0 bases short and J 3 bases short, with 6 bases between. Looked up from germline, CDR1 is MNHEY and CDR2 is SVGEGT.